This T cell receptor beta chain came from a study of T cell responses to AZD1222 COVID-19 vaccine (dated by TCRdb to the early 2020s). For the study in its entirety: AZD1222 recipients with second doses at about 4 weeks or about 12 weeks were pooled, because spike-specific TCR depth and breadth did not differ between schedules. Trial participants were enrolled by age into subgroups of 18-55, 56-69 and 70-plus years, and around 150, 28 and 57 TCR-sequenced participants, respectively, were included in these subgroups. A total of 233 trial participants underwent TCR sequencing, of whom about 200 had received two doses of AZD1222 and 26 had received two doses of the MenACWY control vaccine.

What the authors observed across the whole study: Because no day 14 peak-response samples were available, repertoires were characterized only after the peak T cell response. Conclusions about previously exposed vaccinees were limited because only five to seven AZD1222 recipients were SARS-CoV-2 seropositive at baseline. In the small 56-69-year group, the increase in depth fell short of significance, most likely because of low power. Participants were mostly white British, with more females than males. The authors suggested clonal diversity may have been underestimated. CD4 TCRs associated with the vaccine covered the entire spike protein, and the dominant responses were in regions 160-218 and 743-854. A significant rise in spike-specific TCR breadth and depth was observed after two AZD1222 doses relative to day 0 and relative to MenACWY recipients. Nearly half of unique spike-specific TCRs reportedly recognized epitopes outside regions mutated in the B.1.351 and B.1.1.7 variants.

For CDR1 and CDR2, the germline V gene lists MNHEY and SVGEGT. Reading from cysteine to phenylalanine, the CDR3 counts 13 amino acids. Only the CDR3 DNA stays, 39 bases, in frame from base 1. V is trimmed back by 8 bases and J by 4 bases, and the junction contains 6 bases that no gene match accounts for. About this clone itself: Its binding antigen is unknown. Base qualities are not provided; no much larger clone lies one nucleotide away.

The CDR3 regions of human TCRbeta chains were analyzed by immunosequencing. For the original study's pipeline: Repertoire TCRs were matched against a reference library of SARS-CoV-2-specific TCRs generated with the MIRA antigen-specificity platform. Breadth was defined as the fraction of unique TCRs that were SARS-CoV-2-associated, and depth was defined as the fraction of total T cells that were SARS-CoV-2-associated. Using the MIRA data, each spike-specific TCR was mapped to the spike region that the TCR reacts to and placed in a CD4 or CD8 class. Log10-transformed breadth and depth values were compared by one-way ANOVA with Sidak's multiple comparisons tests. Imported from immuneACCESS, the table was reduced by TCRdb to in-frame sequences with V and J called. These copies leave out some clones; in studies compared against another copy, an unresolved V gene accounts for under half, and the cause of the remainder is not known. That table is the source of V, J and clone size, and D and trimming were worked out from the DNA. In all, the sample holds some 150,000 clones, and about 91% of those were seen once. Together, the top ten hold 1.5% to 2% of the sample.

The sample's time point label, decoded: baseline before first vaccination. The vaccinee samples were drawn from two UK trials, COV001 and COV002, one of which was a single-blind randomized controlled phase 2/3 trial testing AZD1222 (ChAdOx1 nCoV-19) in healthy adults. Trial participant PBMC samples were collected at day 0 and day 28 after the second dose for TCRbeta chain sequencing. The receptor's source is an adult in good health. The sample consisted of peripheral blood, taken on day 0 of AZD1222 vaccination. Rearrangement joined TRBV6-2 or TRBV6-3 to TRBJ2-3, and TRBD2 aligns with 7 junction nucleotides. Here the CDR3 is given as CASRPSGPDTQYF. The base sequence is TGTGCCAGCCGCCCTAGCGGCCCAGATACGCAGTATTTT.